This TCR beta chain was obtained from a study of blood T cell repertoires in COVID-19. Study context: The analysed material was cDNA or gDNA that came from T cells, B-cell-depleted T cells, or PBMCs.

The repertoire was sequenced with immunoSEQ multiplex PCR; TCRdb's copy has only in-frame clones and lacks some. The sample gives about 64,000 clones, 86% of which show up once; roughly 3.2% is in the top ten. Germline loops: CDR1 KGHDR, CDR2 SFDVKD. This CDR3 has 13 amino acids. The germline V and J ends were trimmed by 7 bases and 0 bases, with 5 bases remaining between them. The receptor was isolated from a man over 45 with active COVID-19. The V gene is TRBV24-1, the J gene TRBJ2-2; no definite D call. The sample comprised peripheral blood. CDR3 protein: CATRLTNTGELFF. The CDR3 DNA sequence: TGTGCCACCAGACTTACGAACACCGGGGAGCTGTTTTTT.